Below, one TCR beta chain is given with its context. What it binds is not known. Sequenced by immunoSEQ multiplex PCR; TCRdb stores in-frame clones only, minus some. The table records hundreds of thousands of clones, about 98% of them present only once. This sample stems from a study of shared clonotypes between healthy human individuals. Findings and limits, study-wide: Only blood samples were collected, and tissue repertoires likely differ. What limited the represented genetic and exposure-history diversity was the small number of donors.

CD45RO-negative, CCR7-positively selected cells formed the naive CD8 fraction, excluding terminally differentiated effector memory CD45RA+ cells. This clonotype was obtained from a man aged 25 to 45 in good health. The sequenced material came from naive CD8+ T cells sorted from blood.

For the CDR3, the DNA is TGTGCCAGCGGTCCACCAACCGGGACAGCTGTACGCTCTGGGGCCAACGTCCTGACTTTC. As protein: CASGPPTGTAVRSGANVLTF. The J gene is TRBJ2-6, the V gene TRBV27; TRBD1 aligns across 7 bases. Germline CDR1 MNHEY, CDR2 SMNVEV (reference sequence). The CDR3 totals 20 residues. V was pared by 8 bases and J by 0 bases, with 19 bases of the junction left unmatched.